This T cell receptor (beta chain) came from a study of CD8 T cells in ankylosing spondylitis. Study conclusions and caveats: It was reported that disease-linked clones were significantly enriched in matched ankylosing spondylitis synovial fluid. Earlier work had already found some motif variants in reactive arthritis synovial fluid and blood.

TCRdb fed the 5' RACE reads into MiXCR, producing one record per CDR3 protein. The sample yields 350,000 or so distinct CDR3 sequences, around 15% seen once. On this clonotype itself: No antigen is known for it.

CDR3 size: 14 residues. Germline lookup yields CDR1 DFQATT and CDR2 SNEGSKA (reference sequence). Trimming took off 5 bases at V and 10 bases at J, with 18 bases between the two ends. This clonotype was obtained from a male donor with ankylosing spondylitis or in good health (not recorded which). The chain recombines TRBV20-1 with TRBJ1-6; D is perhaps TRBD1 (5 bases). Specimen: blood, either unsorted or a sorted T cell fraction (not recorded which). This chain's CDR3 is CSAGSGPEGSPLHF. For the CDR3, the DNA is TGCAGTGCTGGGTCAGGACCCGAGGGGTCACCCCTCCACTTT.